Sample share makes the clone carrying this T cell receptor (beta chain) medium-sized. Its cognate antigen is unknown. This sample was taken from a study of circulating CD8 cells and anti-PD-1 response in melanoma. Live CD3+CD8+TCRalphabeta+ cells were sorted into four subsets by PD-1 and/or TIGIT. Germline V CDR1 and CDR2: ENHRY, SYGVKD. Trimming took off 0 bases at V and 8 bases at J, with 16 bases between the two ends. This CDR3 is built from 15 residues. Each library started from approximately 14 ng of total RNA using the QIAseq Immune Repertoire TCR panel. One entry per CDR3 protein, called by TCRdb with MiXCR from the reads. The sample shows nearly 850 distinct CDR3 sequences, around a tenth of them seen only once. Regarding the study as a whole: TIGIT repertoires were least diverse, DNEG repertoires most diverse. Patients included both untreated and previously treated individuals. At M1, fewer than 7% of TRB clonotypes appeared in multiple subsets. Generally, no replicate experiments were performed.

J is TRBJ1-2 and V is TRBV10-3; D is undetermined. Sequenced here: CD8+ T cells from PBMCs, sampled at baseline or after one month of anti-PD-1 therapy (not recorded which). The TCR originated in a human donor with melanoma. The CDR3 here is CAISESSVPRQGYTF. CDR3 in DNA: TGTGCCATCAGTGAGTCATCGGTCCCTCGGCAGGGCTACACCTTC.